The 18 T cell receptor beta chains below come from one sample, sequenced in a study of early stage breast cancer tumors. TCRdb's table, derived via immunoSEQ multiplex PCR, lists solely in-frame clones and lacks some. The table lists about 25,000 clones, over 60% of them singletons. Material: breast tumor tissue. These receptors came from a person between 60 and 70 years old with breast cancer.

The chain combines TRBV29-1 with TRBJ2-7; 10 bases are a match to TRBD1. V shed 1 base, J shed 2 bases, and the junction held 5 bases outside the gene matches. The CDR3 length is 15 residues. Germline values: CDR1 SQVTM, CDR2 ANQGSEA. CDR3 nucleotide sequence: TGCAGCGTTGAAGGGGGGGACAGGGGCACCTACGAGCAGTACTTC. It encodes CSVEGGDRGTYEQYF.

The chain has TRBV28 and TRBJ2-2, with 7 bases that match TRBD2. This CDR3 spans 17 amino acids. V lost 5 bases and J lost 6; bases outside the gene matches: 15. CDR1 and CDR2 (germline): MDHEN, SYDVKM. CDR3 DNA: TGTGCCAGCAGTACTGGGAGGGCAGTTACTAGCGCCGGGGAGCTGTTTTTT. This sequence encodes CASSTGRAVTSAGELFF.

This chain links TRBV20-1 with TRBJ2-7, with D possibly TRBD2 on 5 matching bases. Per germline, CDR1 DFQATT and CDR2 SNEGSKA (reference sequence). V was cut by 7 bases and J by 5 bases, with 12 bases left in between. The CDR3 runs 11 residues. The CDR3 reads CSGGSGHEQYF. DNA of the CDR3: TGCAGTGGAGGGAGCGGACACGAGCAGTACTTC.

The chain carries TRBV4-1 and TRBJ2-7; 7 bases map to TRBD2. Germline loops: CDR1 MGHRA, CDR2 YSYEKL. Trimming took 8 bases from V and 0 from J; bases not matched to a gene: 7. This CDR3 contains 14 residues. CDR3 loop: CASRWRESSYEQYF. The CDR3 coding sequence is TGCGCCAGCCGATGGCGGGAGAGCTCCTACGAGCAGTACTTC.

The chain combines TRBV5-1 with TRBJ2-3; TRBD2 agrees at 7 bases. V lost 0 bases to trimming and J lost 0 bases; unmatched junction nucleotides: 4. Germline V gene sequence: CDR1 SGHRS, CDR2 YFSETQ. CDR3 length equals 16 residues. This CDR3 reads CASSLDPRGSTDTQYF. The CDR3 DNA is TGCGCCAGCAGCTTGGACCCGCGGGGGAGCACAGATACGCAGTATTTT. Together with reference TRBV5-1 and TRBJ2-3, the CDR3 gives the full variable domain: KAGVTQTPRYLIKTRGQQVTLSCSPISGHRSVSWYQQTPGQGLQFLFEYFSETQRNKGNFPGRFSGRQFSNSRSEMNVSTLELGDSALYLCASSLDPRGSTDTQYFGPGTRLTVL.

This clone appeared a few times. The chain links TRBV6-6 to TRBJ2-3; 7 nucleotides align to TRBD1. The CDR3 is 13 residues long. Germline CDR1 reads MNHNY; CDR2 reads SVGAGI (reference sequence). The ends lost 8 bases at V and 0 bases at J; junction bases unmatched: 2. CDR3: CASRGQSTDTQYF. The CDR3 bases are TGTGCCAGCCGGGGACAGAGCACAGATACGCAGTATTTT.

The rearrangement joins TRBV19 to TRBJ2-7; 7 bases line up with TRBD1. Trimming took 4 bases from V and 4 from J; bases not matched to a gene: 7. Germline V gene lookup returns CDR1 LNHDA and CDR2 SQIVND (reference sequence). The CDR3 is 14 amino acids. CDR3 nucleotides: TGTGCCAGTAGTACAACAGGGGACGGGTACGAGCAGTACTTC. It is translated as CASSTTGDGYEQYF.

The chain links TRBV11-3 to TRBJ2-3; TRBD2 aligns across 11 bases. There are 14 residues in the CDR3. CDR1 is SGHNT and CDR2 is YENEEA in the germline V gene. V shed 5 bases, J shed 10 bases, and the junction held 8 bases outside the gene matches. DNA for the CDR3: TGTGCCAGCAGCCTAGGACTAGCGGGTGGAGCGCAGTATTTT. This translates into CASSLGLAGGAQYF.

This clone was recorded once. The V and J genes are TRBV25-1 and TRBJ1-1, with 8 bases matching TRBD1. From germline, CDR1 is MGHDK and CDR2 SYGVNS. J was trimmed by 0 bases and V by 4 bases; bases with no gene match: 1. This CDR3 contains 14 residues. The CDR3 protein is CASSGTGLNTEAFF. The CDR3 bases are TGTGCCAGCAGTGGGACAGGGCTGAACACTGAAGCTTTCTTT.

This clone was counted a single time. The chain links TRBV7-2 to TRBJ1-2; 11 bases align to TRBD1. V lost 5 bases, J lost 7 bases, and 6 bases stayed unmatched. This CDR3 contains 14 residues. Germline CDR1 reads SGHTA; CDR2 reads FQGNSA. This CDR3 is CASSPGQGAFGYTF. In nucleotides, the CDR3 is TGTGCCAGCAGCCCTGGACAGGGGGCATTTGGCTACACCTTC.

In this sample, this clone turned up once. V and J are TRBV7-9 and TRBJ1-2; 7 nucleotides line up with TRBD1. The V and J ends lost 5 bases and 8 bases, in that order; junction bases with no gene match: 8. CDR3 size: 13 residues. Germline lookup yields CDR1 SEHNR and CDR2 FQNEAQ (reference sequence). The chain's CDR3 is CASSHEGGEGYTF. DNA of the CDR3: TGTGCCAGCAGCCACGAAGGGGGCGAGGGCTACACCTTC. Supplemented by reference TRBV7-9 and TRBJ1-2, the full variable domain reads DTGVSQNPRHKITKRGQNVTFRCDPISEHNRLYWYRQTLGQGPEFLTYFQNEAQLEKSRLLSDRFSAERPKGSFSTLEIQRTEQGDSAMYLCASSHEGGEGYTFGSGTRLTVV.

The V call is TRBV11-2, the J call TRBJ2-2, with D possibly matching TRBD2 (5 bases). The germline CDR1 and CDR2 sequences are SGHAT and FQNNGV. The CDR3 covers 16 residues. V lost 3 bases and J 5 bases, leaving 16 bases between the germline ends. CDR3 sequence reads: CASSFGGRRATGELFF. Written as DNA, the CDR3 is TGTGCCAGCAGCTTTGGAGGCAGAAGAGCGACCGGGGAGCTGTTTTTT.

In this sample, this clone turned up a few times. The rearrangement joins TRBV5-1 to TRBJ2-7; no clear D. Germline V gene data show CDR1 as SGHRS and CDR2 as YFSETQ. The CDR3 covers 13 residues. The V end was cut by 3 bases, the J end by 0 bases, with 7 bases between. CDR3 in DNA: TGCGCCAGCAGCTCCGACACCTCCTACGAGCAGTACTTC. Its protein is CASSSDTSYEQYF.

This clone showed up just once. This chain connects TRBV5-1 to TRBJ1-1; D is possibly TRBD1 (5 bases). CDR3 length: 15 residues. V lost 4 bases, J lost 0 bases, and 13 bases lay in between. The germline gives CDR1 SGHRS, CDR2 YFSETQ. CDR3 sequence reads: CASSPREGMNTEAFF. The DNA for the CDR3 is TGCGCCAGCAGCCCGCGGGAGGGGATGAACACTGAAGCTTTCTTT. Using reference TRBV5-1 and TRBJ1-1 for the parts outside the CDR3, the full variable domain is KAGVTQTPRYLIKTRGQQVTLSCSPISGHRSVSWYQQTPGQGLQFLFEYFSETQRNKGNFPGRFSGRQFSNSRSEMNVSTLELGDSALYLCASSPREGMNTEAFFGQGTRLTVV.

This chain connects TRBV4-3 to TRBJ1-2; 7 nucleotides agree with TRBD1. V dropped 1 base and J dropped 2; count of bases not matched to a gene: 7. CDR1 is LGHNA, CDR2 YSLEER, per germline. CDR3 length: 16 residues. For the CDR3, the DNA is TGCGCCAGCAGCCAAGTGACCCCGGGACAGAACTATGGCTACACCTTC. Amino acids: CASSQVTPGQNYGYTF.

The chain couples TRBV27 to TRBJ2-5; D perhaps matches TRBD2 (5 bases). The CDR3 consists of 14 residues. Germline CDR1 MNHEY, CDR2 SMNVEV (reference sequence). Trimming cost V 0 bases and J 5 bases, with 10 bases left between them. The CDR3 here is CASSLSGDVETQYF. CDR3 nucleotides: TGTGCCAGCAGTTTATCGGGAGACGTTGAGACCCAGTACTTC.

V is TRBV29-1 and J is TRBJ2-1; possible D gene TRBD1, 6 bases. The CDR3 runs to 14 residues. Germline V gene sequence: CDR1 SQVTM, CDR2 ANQGSEA. V shed 6 bases and J shed 3 bases, with 15 bases lying between them. CDR3 in amino acids: CSVQGLDYYNEQFF. The CDR3 DNA sequence: TGCAGCGTACAGGGATTAGACTACTACAATGAGCAGTTCTTC.

The V and J genes are TRBV7-9 and TRBJ2-2; D uncertain. This CDR3 spans 15 amino acids. Trimming stripped 2 bases from V and 1 base from J, with 8 bases between. Per germline, CDR1 SEHNR and CDR2 FQNEAQ (reference sequence). The CDR3 reads CASSLNIMNTGELFF. The CDR3 DNA sequence: TGTGCCAGCAGCTTAAACATCATGAACACCGGGGAGCTGTTTTTT.